These 19 T cell receptor beta chains share one sample of origin, sequenced in a study of T cell changes during pregnancy in multiple sclerosis. Measured with immunoSEQ multiplex PCR; TCRdb has only the in-frame clones, and not every one. The data hold some 30,000 clones, with approximately 90% observed a single time. The sample in question was CD8+ T cells from peripheral blood mononuclear cells, obtained in the second trimester of pregnancy. The receptors here all came from a female donor with multiple sclerosis, enrolled in a pregnancy study.

The rearrangement links TRBV7-2 to TRBJ2-7; no reliable D call. V was trimmed by 3 bases and J by 2 bases, leaving 8 bases between them. Germline loops: CDR1 SGHTA, CDR2 FQGNSA. The CDR3 totals 13 residues. The CDR3 here is CASSFGTTYEQYF. CDR3 DNA sequence: TGTGCCAGCAGCTTTGGCACTACCTACGAGCAGTACTTC. The variable domain in full, completed from reference TRBV7-2 and TRBJ2-7, reads GAGVSQSPSNKVTEKGKDVELRCDPISGHTALYWYRQSLGQGLEFLIYFQGNSAPDKSGLPSDRFSAERTGGSVSTLTIQRTQQEDSAVYLCASSFGTTYEQYFGPGTRLTVT.

This clone was found once. The chain recombines TRBV6-1 with TRBJ2-5; 8 bases line up with TRBD1. The CDR3 contains 15 residues. Unmatched junction bases numbered 10, after V lost 5 bases and J lost 5 bases. Germline values: CDR1 MNHNS, CDR2 SASEGT. Written as DNA, the CDR3 is TGTGCCAGCAGTTCCGGGGCAGGGGGCGCGGAGACCCAGTACTTC. As protein: CASSSGAGGAETQYF.

The V gene is TRBV15, the J gene TRBJ1-2; TRBD1 matches at 9 bases. With V trimmed by 2 bases and J by 5 bases, 9 bases remained unmatched. Germline values: CDR1 LNHNV, CDR2 YYDKDF (reference sequence). The CDR3 consists of 16 residues. The CDR3 DNA sequence: TGTGCCACCAGCAGAAACCGGGACAGGGACGGGTATGGCTACACCTTC. Its translation is CATSRNRDRDGYGYTF.

The chain is built from TRBV10-3 and TRBJ1-5, with D possibly TRBD1 on 5 matching bases. Trimming cost V 0 bases and J 2 bases, with 14 bases left between them. The CDR3 contains 17 residues. Germline V CDR1 and CDR2: ENHRY, SYGVKD. CDR3 amino acids: CAISESRQPCCNQPQHF. CDR3 nucleotide sequence: TGTGCCATCAGTGAGTCGAGACAGCCCTGTTGCAATCAGCCCCAGCATTTT.

This chain uses TRBV19 with TRBJ2-1; D uncertain. Germline V gene data show CDR1 as LNHDA and CDR2 as SQIVND (reference sequence). There are 13 residues in the CDR3. Trimming took 4 bases from V and 4 from J, leaving 8 bases between them. The chain's CDR3 is CASSTDLYNEQFF. DNA of the CDR3: TGTGCCAGTAGTACCGATCTATACAATGAGCAGTTCTTC.

The J gene is TRBJ1-1, the V gene TRBV27, with 7 bases matching TRBD1. The V gene end was trimmed by 1 base and the J gene end by 6 bases; junction bases not matched to a gene: 5. The CDR3 has 14 residues. Germline lookup yields CDR1 MNHEY and CDR2 SMNVEV (reference sequence). CDR3 nucleotides: TGTGCCAGCAGTTTATTGGGACAGAATTCTGAAGCTTTCTTT. Amino acids: CASSLLGQNSEAFF.

This sequence joins TRBV2 and TRBJ1-2; TRBD1 agrees at 10 bases. This CDR3 comprises 12 residues. Per the germline V gene, CDR1 is SNHLY and CDR2 is FYNNEI. The V and J ends lost 10 bases and 5 bases, in that order; junction bases with no gene match: 4. CDR3 sequence reads: CATRTGGYGYTF. CDR3 nucleotides: TGTGCCACAAGGACAGGGGGTTATGGCTACACCTTC.

The chain is built from TRBV7-2 and TRBJ1-5; 9 bases match TRBD1. The CDR3 has 18 residues. Trimming removed 5 bases from V and 0 bases from J; junction bases left unmatched: 11. Germline lookup yields CDR1 SGHTA and CDR2 FQGNSA. The CDR3 loop is CASSLTGGVEYSNQPQHF. The CDR3, as DNA: TGTGCCAGCAGCCTGACAGGGGGGGTTGAATATAGCAATCAGCCCCAGCATTTT.

The rearrangement uses TRBV2 and TRBJ1-4; TRBD1 matches 7 bases. This CDR3 region has 16 residues. CDR1 is SNHLY and CDR2 is FYNNEI in the germline V gene. V trimming: 8 bases; J trimming: 8 bases; junction bases outside the gene matches: 17. CDR3 in amino acids: CASFREVGTEGEKLFF. CDR3 nucleotide sequence: TGTGCCAGCTTTCGGGAAGTAGGGACAGAAGGGGAAAAACTGTTTTTT.

The chain combines TRBV6-1 with TRBJ1-2; D not certain. Trimming took 5 bases from V and 2 from J, leaving 6 bases between them. This CDR3 has 12 residues. Per the germline V gene, CDR1 is MNHNS and CDR2 is SASEGT. The CDR3 protein is CASSQVNYGYTF. Written as DNA, the CDR3 is TGTGCCAGCAGTCAGGTGAACTATGGCTACACCTTC.

CDR3 region: CASSEGGGLRYEQYF. The CDR3 nucleotides are TGTGCCAGCAGTGAAGGGGGGGGCCTTCGATACGAGCAGTACTTC. The chain joins TRBV6-1 to TRBJ2-7; D perhaps matches TRBD2 (7 bases). CDR1 and CDR2 (germline): MNHNS, SASEGT. The CDR3 loop spans 15 amino acids. V gave up 1 base and J gave up 4 bases, with 14 bases separating them.

V is TRBV5-1 and J is TRBJ2-1, with D tentatively TRBD2 (6 bases). The CDR3 is 14 amino acids. Germline loops: CDR1 SGHRS, CDR2 YFSETQ. V lost 0 bases and J lost 7, with 11 bases in between. The chain's CDR3 is CASSLAGGWNEQFF. As DNA, the CDR3 is TGCGCCAGCAGCTTGGCCGGGGGATGGAATGAGCAGTTCTTC.

Only one count was recorded for this clone. J is TRBJ1-2 and V is TRBV18; tentatively, D is TRBD1 (6 bases). V was trimmed by 0 bases and J by 6 bases, leaving 14 bases between them. The CDR3 covers 15 residues. The germline gives CDR1 KGHSH, CDR2 LQKENI. CDR3 nucleotides: TGTGCCAGCTCACCACCGGACAGATTTGTGGATGGCTACACCTTC. Translated, it gives CASSPPDRFVDGYTF. The full variable domain, in which reference TRBV18 and TRBJ1-2 provide the parts outside the CDR3, is NAGVMQNPRHLVRRRGQEARLRCSPMKGHSHVYWYRQLPEEGLKFMVYLQKENIIDESGMPKERFSAEFPKEGPSILRIQQVVRGDSAAYFCASSPPDRFVDGYTFGSGTRLTVV.

J is TRBJ1-2 and V is TRBV7-2; tentatively, D is TRBD1 (5 bases). The germline CDR1 and CDR2 sequences are SGHTA and FQGNSA. CDR3 size: 14 residues. Trimming left V 5 bases short and J 3 bases short, with 13 bases between. This CDR3 is CASSLTRDYYGYTF. The CDR3 DNA is TGTGCCAGCAGCCTGACCCGGGACTACTATGGCTACACCTTC.

The chain couples TRBV9 to TRBJ2-2; D possibly corresponds to TRBD2 (6 bases). V was trimmed by 2 bases and J by 5 bases, leaving 13 bases between them. Germline values: CDR1 SGDLS, CDR2 YYNGEE. This CDR3 has 15 residues. CDR3 loop: CASSVGLSDTGELFF. As DNA, the CDR3 is TGTGCCAGCAGCGTGGGACTTTCTGATACCGGGGAGCTGTTTTTT.

The rearrangement joins TRBV6-5 to TRBJ2-7, with 13 bases aligning to TRBD2. CDR1 and CDR2 from the germline V gene are MNHEY and SVGAGI. This CDR3 spans 15 amino acids. With 8 bases clipped from V and 2 bases from J, the junction kept 6 bases outside the gene matches. In nucleotides, the CDR3 is TGTGCCAGCTATTGGACTAGCGGGGGAACCTACGAGCAGTACTTC. Protein sequence: CASYWTSGGTYEQYF.

The rearrangement joins TRBV29-1 to TRBJ2-7; TRBD1 aligns across 9 bases. The V and J ends lost 2 bases and 2 bases, in that order; junction bases with no gene match: 4. This CDR3 is built from 14 residues. CDR1 is SQVTM, CDR2 ANQGSEA, per germline. The CDR3 sequence is CSVETRDRAYEQYF. The CDR3 nucleotides are TGCAGCGTTGAAACCCGGGACAGGGCCTACGAGCAGTACTTC.

The chain carries TRBV7-9 and TRBJ2-5; D unresolved. The end of the DNA fits TRBJ2-7 better, so the J call may be wrong. CDR1 and CDR2 (germline): SEHNR, FQNEAQ (reference sequence). The CDR3 covers 12 residues. The CDR3 DNA is TGTGCCAGCAGCTTAGATATCTACGAGCAGTACTTC. The encoded protein is CASSLDIYEQYF.

The chain uses TRBV13 and TRBJ2-7, with 10 bases fitting TRBD2. The V gene end was trimmed by 4 bases and the J gene end by 1 base; junction bases not matched to a gene: 4. The CDR3 is 15 residues long. Germline V gene data show CDR1 as PRHDT and CDR2 as FYEKMQ (reference sequence). CDR3 region: CASSSLLAGSYEQYF. The CDR3 nucleotides read TGTGCCAGCAGCTCATTACTAGCGGGATCCTACGAGCAGTACTTC.